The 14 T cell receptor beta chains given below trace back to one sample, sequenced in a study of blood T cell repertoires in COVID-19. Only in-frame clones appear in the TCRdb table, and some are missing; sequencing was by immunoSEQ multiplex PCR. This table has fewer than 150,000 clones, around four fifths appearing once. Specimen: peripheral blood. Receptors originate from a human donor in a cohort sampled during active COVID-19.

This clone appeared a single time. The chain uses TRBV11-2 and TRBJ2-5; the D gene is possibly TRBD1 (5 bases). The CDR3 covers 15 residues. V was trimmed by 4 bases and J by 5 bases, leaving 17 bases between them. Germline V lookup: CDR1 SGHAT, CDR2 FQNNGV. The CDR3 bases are TGTGCCAGCAGCTCCCGACAGACGTATCAGGAGACCCAGTACTTC. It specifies CASSSRQTYQETQYF.

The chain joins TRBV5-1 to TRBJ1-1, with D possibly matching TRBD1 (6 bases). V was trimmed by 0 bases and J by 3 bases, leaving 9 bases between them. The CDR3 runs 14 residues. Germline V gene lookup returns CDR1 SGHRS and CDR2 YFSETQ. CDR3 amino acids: CASSLAGADTEAFF. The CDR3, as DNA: TGCGCCAGCAGCTTGGCAGGGGCAGACACTGAAGCTTTCTTT.

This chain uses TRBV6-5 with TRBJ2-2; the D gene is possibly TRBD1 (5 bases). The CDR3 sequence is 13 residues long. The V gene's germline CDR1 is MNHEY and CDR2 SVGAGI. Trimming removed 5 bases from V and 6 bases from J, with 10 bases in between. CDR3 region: CASSRGLAGELFF. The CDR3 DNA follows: TGTGCCAGCAGTAGGGGTTTGGCCGGGGAGCTGTTTTTT.

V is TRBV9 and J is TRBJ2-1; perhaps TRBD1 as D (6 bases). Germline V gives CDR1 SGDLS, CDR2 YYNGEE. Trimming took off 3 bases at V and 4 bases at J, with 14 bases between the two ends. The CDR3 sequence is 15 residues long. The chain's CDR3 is CASSATGIGYNEQFF. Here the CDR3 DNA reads TGTGCCAGCAGCGCCACAGGGATTGGGTACAATGAGCAGTTCTTC.

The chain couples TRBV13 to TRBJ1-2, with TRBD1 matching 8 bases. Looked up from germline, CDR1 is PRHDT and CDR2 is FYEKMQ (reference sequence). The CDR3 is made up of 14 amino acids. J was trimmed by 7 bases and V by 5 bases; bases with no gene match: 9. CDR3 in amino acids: CASSTGQGNGGYTF. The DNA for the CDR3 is TGTGCCAGCAGCACCGGACAGGGAAATGGTGGCTACACCTTC.

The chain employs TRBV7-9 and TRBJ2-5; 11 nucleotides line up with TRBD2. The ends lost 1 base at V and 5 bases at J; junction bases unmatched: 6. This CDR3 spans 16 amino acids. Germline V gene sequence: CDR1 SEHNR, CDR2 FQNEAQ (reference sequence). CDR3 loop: CASSLGSGGEEETQYF. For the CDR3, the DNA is TGTGCCAGCAGCTTAGGTAGCGGGGGGGAAGAGGAGACCCAGTACTTC.

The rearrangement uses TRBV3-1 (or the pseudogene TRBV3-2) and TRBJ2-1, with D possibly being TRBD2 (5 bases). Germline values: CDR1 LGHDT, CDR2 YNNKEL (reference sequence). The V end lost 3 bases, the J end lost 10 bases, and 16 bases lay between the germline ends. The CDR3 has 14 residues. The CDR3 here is CASSQRGGSGEQFF. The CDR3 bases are TGTGCCAGCAGCCAGAGAGGAGGCTCGGGGGAGCAGTTCTTC.

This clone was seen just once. DNA of the CDR3: TGCGCCAGCAGCTTCACGGCGACTACCCAAGAGACCCAGTACTTC. Residues: CASSFTATTQETQYF. V usage is TRBV5-1 and J usage is TRBJ2-5; tentative D call: TRBD2 (5 bases). Looked up from germline, CDR1 is SGHRS and CDR2 is YFSETQ. Trimming removed 2 bases from V and 1 base from J, with 12 bases in between. This CDR3 comprises 15 residues.

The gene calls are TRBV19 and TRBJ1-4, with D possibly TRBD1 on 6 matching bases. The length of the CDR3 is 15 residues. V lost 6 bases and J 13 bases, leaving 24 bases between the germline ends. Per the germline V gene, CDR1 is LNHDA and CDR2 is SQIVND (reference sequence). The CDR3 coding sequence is TGTGCCAGTAGCTCGGAGACAGGCCGGGCGGTAGGACTGTTTTTT. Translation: CASSSETGRAVGLFF.

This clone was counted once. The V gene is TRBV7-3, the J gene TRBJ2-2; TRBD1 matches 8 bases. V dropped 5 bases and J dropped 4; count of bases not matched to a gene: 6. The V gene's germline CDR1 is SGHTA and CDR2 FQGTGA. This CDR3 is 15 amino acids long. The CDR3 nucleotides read TGTGCCAGCAGCCCTGGAACAGGGGGCACCGGGGAGCTGTTTTTT. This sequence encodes CASSPGTGGTGELFF.

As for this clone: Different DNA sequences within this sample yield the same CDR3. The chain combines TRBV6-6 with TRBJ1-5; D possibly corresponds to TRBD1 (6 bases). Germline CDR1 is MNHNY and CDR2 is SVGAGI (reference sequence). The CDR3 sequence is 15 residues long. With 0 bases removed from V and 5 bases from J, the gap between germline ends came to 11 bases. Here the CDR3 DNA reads TGTGCCAGCAGTTACTCACAGGGCGGTCATCAGCCCCAGCATTTT. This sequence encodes CASSYSQGGHQPQHF.

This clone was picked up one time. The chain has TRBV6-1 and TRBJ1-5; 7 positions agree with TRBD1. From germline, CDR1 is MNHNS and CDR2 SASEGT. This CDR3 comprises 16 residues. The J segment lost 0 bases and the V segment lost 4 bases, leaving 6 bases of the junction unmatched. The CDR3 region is CASSGVGTDSNQPQHF. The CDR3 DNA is TGTGCCAGCAGTGGAGTGGGGACAGATAGCAATCAGCCCCAGCATTTT.

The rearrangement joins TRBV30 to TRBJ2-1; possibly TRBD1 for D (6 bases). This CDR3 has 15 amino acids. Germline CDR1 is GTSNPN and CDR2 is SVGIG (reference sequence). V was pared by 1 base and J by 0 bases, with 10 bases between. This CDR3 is CAWSGQGSSYNEQFF. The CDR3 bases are TGTGCCTGGAGTGGGCAGGGGAGCTCCTACAATGAGCAGTTCTTC.

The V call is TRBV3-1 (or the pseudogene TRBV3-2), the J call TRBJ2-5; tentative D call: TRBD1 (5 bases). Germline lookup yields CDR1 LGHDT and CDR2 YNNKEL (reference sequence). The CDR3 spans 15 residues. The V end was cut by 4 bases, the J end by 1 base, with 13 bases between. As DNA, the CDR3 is TGTGCCAGCAGCCTCCTGCACAGGACCCAAGAGACCCAGTACTTC. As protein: CASSLLHRTQETQYF.